This T cell receptor beta chain is drawn from a study of blood T cell repertoires in COVID-19. Study-level background: COVID-19 samples from acute and convalescent phases originated in the United States, Italy and Spain. From T cells, B-cell-depleted T cells, or PBMCs came the material, which was cDNA or gDNA.

The CDR3 length is 15 residues. Germline CDR1 and CDR2: SGHTA and FQGNSA. V shed 1 base and J shed 0 bases, with 10 bases lying between them. In its sample, this clone was seen once. Study processing details: The authors estimated nucleated cell counts from reference gene primer amplification. Generated by immunoSEQ multiplex PCR, the TCRdb table keeps only in-frame clones and is missing some. The DNA gave D and trimming, while V, J and clone size come from that table. This table holds roughly 68,000 clones, approximately 88% found once. This receptor was obtained from a man in his fifties or sixties with acute or convalescent COVID-19. V gene TRBV7-2 combines with J gene TRBJ2-7, with D possibly TRBD1 on 5 matching bases. Sequenced input: peripheral blood. The CDR3 DNA reads as TGTGCCAGCAGCTTAGGCCAGGGTAGCTCCTACGAGCAGTACTTC. This gives the protein CASSLGQGSSYEQYF.